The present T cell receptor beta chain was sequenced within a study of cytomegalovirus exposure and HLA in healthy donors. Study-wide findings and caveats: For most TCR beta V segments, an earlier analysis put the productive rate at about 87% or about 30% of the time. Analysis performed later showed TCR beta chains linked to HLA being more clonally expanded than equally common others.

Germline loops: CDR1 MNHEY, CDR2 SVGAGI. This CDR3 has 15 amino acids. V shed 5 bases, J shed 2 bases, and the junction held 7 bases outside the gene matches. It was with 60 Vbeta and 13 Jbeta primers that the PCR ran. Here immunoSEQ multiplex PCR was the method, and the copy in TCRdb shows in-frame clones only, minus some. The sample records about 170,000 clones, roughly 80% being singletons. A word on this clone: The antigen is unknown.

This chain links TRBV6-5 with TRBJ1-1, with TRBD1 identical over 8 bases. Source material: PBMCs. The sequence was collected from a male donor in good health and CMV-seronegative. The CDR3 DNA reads TGTGCCAGCAGTAAAACGGGACAGGTTAACACTGAAGCTTTCTTT. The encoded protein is CASSKTGQVNTEAFF.